This T cell receptor (beta chain) derives from a study of T-cell memory formation after mild COVID-19. TCRdb itself ran the 5' RACE reads through MiXCR, one entry per CDR3 protein. The sample lists 540,000 or so distinct CDR3 sequences, roughly 20% occurring once. Comment on this clonotype: Its specificity is unknown.

This CDR3 is built from 13 residues. Per germline, CDR1 SEHNR and CDR2 FQNEAQ (reference sequence). Between the trimmed V and J ends, which lost 5 bases and 6 bases, there was a span of 11 bases. Study-wide points: Contracting clones from day 15 to 85 showed balanced CD4/CD8; later expanders favored CD4+.

The J gene is TRBJ1-5, the V gene TRBV7-9; tentative D call: TRBD1 (6 bases). The sample comprised PBMCs or a T cell subset sorted from them (not recorded which). The clonotype originates from an adult woman who had mild COVID-19 (a few samples of this study predate the infection). Cell type and time point are not known. CDR3 nucleotide sequence: TGTGCCAGCAGCGTACCAGGGGTTCAGCCCCAGCATTTT. This encodes CASSVPGVQPQHF.